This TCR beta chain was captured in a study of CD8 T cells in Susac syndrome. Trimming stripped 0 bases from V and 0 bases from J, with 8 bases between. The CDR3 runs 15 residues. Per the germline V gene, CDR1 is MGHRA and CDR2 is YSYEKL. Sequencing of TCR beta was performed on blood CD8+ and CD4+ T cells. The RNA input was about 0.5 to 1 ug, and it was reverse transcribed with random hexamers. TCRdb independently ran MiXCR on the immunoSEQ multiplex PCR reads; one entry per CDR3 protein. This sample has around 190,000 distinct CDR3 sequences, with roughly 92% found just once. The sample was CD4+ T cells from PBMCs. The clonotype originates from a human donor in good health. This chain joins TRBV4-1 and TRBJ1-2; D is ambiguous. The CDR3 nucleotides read TGCGCCAGCAGCCAAGAAAGGAAGTCTAACTATGGCTACACCTTC. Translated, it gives CASSQERKSNYGYTF.